These T cell receptor beta chains were read from a single sample in a study of beta chain features in type 1 diabetes. The assay was immunoSEQ multiplex PCR, and TCRdb's table has in-frame clones only and misses some. The sample lists about 900,000 clones; roughly 17% were seen once. The specimen sequenced was naive CD4+ T cells from blood. These receptors all stem from a woman in her late teens or twenties in good health. Both conserved end residues are part of each CDR3. D genes are given only for firm matches. Only some rows state a clone size, as once, few, many or a class for expanded clones.

length	V	D	size	J	DNA	CDR3
14	TRBV28	TRBD1	few	TRBJ2-7	TGTGCCAGCAGGTCGGGACAGTCCCTTTACGAGCAGTACTTC	CASRSGQSLYEQYF
19	TRBV7-9	TRBD2	few	TRBJ2-1	TGTGCCAGCAGCTTTAGGGCCACCCTATATAGCGGGAGGTCCAATGAGCAGTTCTTC	CASSFRATLYSGRSNEQFF
14	TRBV27	TRBD1	NA	TRBJ2-1	TGTGCCACTAAGAGCGGGACAGGGCCCAATGAGCAGTTCTTC	CATKSGTGPNEQFF
15	TRBV19	TRBD2	NA	TRBJ2-1	TGTGCCAGTAAGGTGAGCGGGAGTTCCTACAATGAGCAGTTCTTC	CASKVSGSSYNEQFF
14	TRBV28	NA	NA	TRBJ1-5	TGTGCCAGCATGGGACGGTATAGCAATCAGCCCCAGCATTTT	CASMGRYSNQPQHF
13	TRBV15	NA	few	TRBJ2-5	TGTGCCACCAGCAGAGCCGGGGGAGAGACCCAGTACTTC	CATSRAGGETQYF
16	TRBV7-6	NA	NA	TRBJ2-1	TGTGCCAGCAGCTTAGGTGGGGGCGCGGGGTTATTGTTGCCGTTCTTC	CASSLGGGAGLLLPFF
16	TRBV4-3	NA	NA	TRBJ2-1	TGCGCCAGCAGCCGCCAAGCTTCTCCGGCCTACAATGAGCAGTTCTTC	CASSRQASPAYNEQFF
16	TRBV6-5	TRBD2	few	TRBJ2-7	TGTGCCAGCAGTTACTCGATACTAGCGGGAGTCCACGAGCAGTACTTC	CASSYSILAGVHEQYF
13	TRBV9	NA	NA	TRBJ2-3	TGTGCCAGCAGCGGCGGGCAGGGGTTTACGCAGTATTTT	CASSGGQGFTQYF
13	TRBV5-1	NA	few	TRBJ2-7	TGCGCCAGCAGCACCGACAGTACCTACGAGCAGTACTTC	CASSTDSTYEQYF
11	TRBV11-2	NA	NA	TRBJ2-3	TGTGCCAGCGGGGCCACAGATACGCAGTATTTT	CASGATDTQYF
15	TRBV6-5	NA	few	TRBJ2-6	TGTGCCAGCAGTTACAAGGGAGCTGGGGCCAACGTCCTGACTTTC	CASSYKGAGANVLTF
15	TRBV7-3	TRBD1	few	TRBJ2-1	TGTGCCAGCAGCCCCGGACAGGGGGCGTCCAATGAGCAGTTCTTC	CASSPGQGASNEQFF
17	TRBV27	NA	few	TRBJ2-7	TGTGCCAGCAGTTTGGCCCCCGAGGGGAAAGGGGGCTACGAGCAGTACTTC	CASSLAPEGKGGYEQYF
16	TRBV4-3	TRBD1	NA	TRBJ2-6	TGCGCCAGTAGCAGACAGGGGGCTTCCGGGGCCAACGTCCTGACTTTC	CASSRQGASGANVLTF
15	TRBV7-9	TRBD1	NA	TRBJ1-3	TGTGCCAGCAGTTTTCAGGGGGCGGCTGGAAACACCATATATTTT	CASSFQGAAGNTIYF